The sequence of this T cell receptor beta chain was determined in a study of shared clonotypes between healthy human individuals. CDR3 length equals 15 residues. J lost 8 bases, V lost 3 bases, and 7 bases had no gene match. CDR1 KGHSH and CDR2 LQKENI come from the germline V gene. The authors loaded 150 to 250 ng DNA, 30,000 to 35,000 T cell genomes, into sorted-subset replicate PCRs. The assay was immunoSEQ multiplex PCR, and TCRdb's table has in-frame clones only and misses some. The repertoire has roughly 1,500,000 clones, approximately 98.5% of them found once; the top ten carry 0.36%. CD4+ cells yielded CD45RA+ naive and CD45RA-negative memory subsets.

Material: naive CD4+ T cells sorted from blood. Subset given: CD45RA+ positively selected. The V call is TRBV18, the J call TRBJ1-4, with 9 nucleotides matching TRBD1. The source of this sequence is a man aged 25 to 45 in good health. In nucleotides, the CDR3 is TGTGCCAGCTCACCTCCGGGACAGGGAAAGGAAAAACTGTTTTTT. It specifies CASSPPGQGKEKLFF.